This is a list of T cell receptor beta chains from one sample in a study of preoperative IRX-2 immunotherapy in early breast cancer. The repertoire was sequenced with immunoSEQ multiplex PCR; TCRdb's copy has only in-frame clones and lacks some. The sample lists roughly 40,000 clones, 60% to 85% occurring once. The sample consisted of tumor tissue, taken after IRX-2 immunotherapy. Receptors originate from a human donor with breast cancer. Each CDR3 is given with its conserved first and last residue. D genes are given only for firm matches. Not every row has a clone size; where given, it reads once, few, many or a size class.

clone size: -; D gene: -; V gene: TRBV10-1; CDR3 protein: CASSWGAGPNEQYF
clone size: once; D gene: TRBD1; V gene: TRBV6-8; CDR3 protein: CASRPGTAHYGYTF
clone size: -; D gene: -; V gene: TRBV6-8; CDR3 protein: CASSDSPDIFRAAETQYF
clone size: few; D gene: -; V gene: TRBV19; CDR3 protein: CASSIRTGRLASTDTQYF
clone size: -; D gene: -; V gene: TRBV11-3; CDR3 protein: CASSPGMAVVGYTF
clone size: -; D gene: -; V gene: TRBV19; CDR3 protein: CASGRGDENEQFF
clone size: -; D gene: -; V gene: TRBV11-3; CDR3 protein: CASSLVSGGSTEAFF
clone size: -; D gene: -; V gene: TRBV7-8; CDR3 protein: CASSRGINEKLFF
clone size: few; D gene: TRBD1; V gene: TRBV11-3; CDR3 protein: CASSSSDRLCNQPQHF
clone size: -; D gene: -; V gene: TRBV18; CDR3 protein: CASSQTTELSELFF
clone size: -; D gene: -; V gene: TRBV6-8; CDR3 protein: CASSYPNSPLHF
clone size: -; D gene: -; V gene: TRBV22-1; CDR3 protein: CASSQAGRGTYEQYF
clone size: -; D gene: -; V gene: TRBV22-1; CDR3 protein: CAIAREDWSIQYF
clone size: -; D gene: -; V gene: TRBV18; CDR3 protein: CASGANNRVRDTEAFF
clone size: -; D gene: -; V gene: TRBV28; CDR3 protein: CASSGGPTDTQYF
clone size: few; D gene: TRBD2; V gene: TRBV11-3; CDR3 protein: CASSLYGGAYNEQFF
clone size: -; D gene: -; V gene: TRBV6-8; CDR3 protein: CASSRDLNLNEQFF
clone size: -; D gene: TRBD2; V gene: TRBV6-8; CDR3 protein: CAIRGTSGTGELFF
clone size: once; D gene: -; V gene: TRBV6-8; CDR3 protein: CASRTGFLYGYTF
clone size: -; D gene: -; V gene: TRBV6-8; CDR3 protein: CASTFGRGTEAFF
clone size: few; D gene: -; V gene: TRBV6-8; CDR3 protein: CAISVGSLDSSHEQFF
clone size: -; D gene: TRBD1; V gene: TRBV7-7; CDR3 protein: CASSSTGRQGRLNEQYF